The 31 T cell receptor beta chains in this list originate from one sample, sequenced in a study of T cells after yellow fever vaccination. TCRdb re-derived calls from the 5' RACE reads in MiXCR, one entry per CDR3 protein. There are around 550,000 distinct CDR3 sequences in the sample; about a fifth occur only once, and around an eighth lies in the top ten. This specimen was PBMCs, taken 15 days after the yellow fever booster vaccination. The receptors originated from a young man who received the YFV17D yellow fever vaccine.

The V and J genes are TRBV12-3 or TRBV12-4 and TRBJ2-1; TRBD1 matches at 7 bases. The CDR3 extends over 14 amino acids. Trimming cost V 6 bases and J 5 bases; bases outside gene matches: 7. CDR3: CASSPQGDHNEQFF. In DNA form, the CDR3 reads TGTGCCAGCAGCCCTCAGGGGGACCACAATGAGCAGTTCTTC.

The V and J genes are TRBV7-2 and TRBJ2-2; TRBD2 aligns across 7 bases. CDR3 size: 17 residues. Trimming took 5 bases from V and 6 from J; bases not matched to a gene: 15. Germline V CDR1 and CDR2: SGHTA, FQGNSA. The CDR3 loop is CASSEAGPGQLAGELFF. Written as DNA, the CDR3 is TGTGCCAGCAGCGAAGCGGGGCCAGGGCAGTTGGCCGGGGAGCTGTTTTTT.

The CDR3 protein is CASSLRGQGAHEQYF. The CDR3 DNA follows: TGCGCCAGCAGCTTGAGGGGACAGGGGGCCCACGAGCAGTACTTC. The chain carries TRBV5-1 and TRBJ2-7; 12 nucleotides line up with TRBD1. Per the germline V gene, CDR1 is SGHRS and CDR2 is YFSETQ. The V gene end was trimmed by 1 base and the J gene end by 5 bases; junction bases not matched to a gene: 4. This CDR3 contains 15 residues. Combining the CDR3 with reference TRBV5-1 and TRBJ2-7 gives the whole variable domain KAGVTQTPRYLIKTRGQQVTLSCSPISGHRSVSWYQQTPGQGLQFLFEYFSETQRNKGNFPGRFSGRQFSNSRSEMNVSTLELGDSALYLCASSLRGQGAHEQYFGPGTRLTVT.

This sequence joins TRBV12-3 or TRBV12-4 and TRBJ2-7; a weak D match, TRBD1 (6 bases). Deletions cut 5 bases from V and 3 bases from J, with 14 bases between. There are 14 residues in the CDR3. The CDR3 protein is CASSPVRQVYEQYF. The DNA of the CDR3 is TGTGCCAGCAGTCCTGTAAGACAGGTCTACGAGCAGTACTTC.

This clonotype was counted between two and nine times. The V and J genes are TRBV6-1 and TRBJ2-7; D gene uncertain. V lost 6 bases to trimming and J lost 4 bases, with 19 bases between them. CDR1 MNHNS and CDR2 SASEGT come from the germline V gene. The CDR3 runs to 15 residues. Here the CDR3 DNA reads TGTGCCAGCAGACCGCCCTATGACCGAAATTACGAGCAGTACTTC. It yields the protein CASRPPYDRNYEQYF.

The chain joins TRBV5-1 to TRBJ2-5; D is ambiguous. The CDR3 contains 13 residues. V lost 4 bases to trimming and J lost 4 bases, with 11 bases between them. The germline CDR1 and CDR2 sequences are SGHRS and YFSETQ. In DNA form, the CDR3 reads TGCGCCAGCAGCATAGAATTGCTAGAGACCCAGTACTTC. Its translation: CASSIELLETQYF.

A few counts support this clonotype. V usage is TRBV9 and J usage is TRBJ2-1, with 9 bases aligning to TRBD2. The germline gives CDR1 SGDLS, CDR2 YYNGEE. This CDR3 has 16 residues. V trimming: 0 bases; J trimming: 3 bases; junction bases outside the gene matches: 4. The CDR3 spells CASSVGSSGIYNEQFF. The CDR3 DNA reads as TGTGCCAGCAGCGTAGGGTCTAGCGGGATCTACAATGAGCAGTTCTTC. Full variable domain (outside the CDR3, taken from reference TRBV9 and TRBJ2-1): DSGVTQTPKHLITATGQRVTLRCSPRSGDLSVYWYQQSLDQGLQFLIQYYNGEERAKGNILERFSAQQFPDLHSELNLSSLELGDSALYFCASSVGSSGIYNEQFFGPGTRLTVL.

This clonotype was detected a few times. CDR3 nucleotides: TGTGCCAGCAGCCAAGCTGAGGCAATTAACTATGGCTACACCTTC. Amino acids: CASSQAEAINYGYTF. The J gene is TRBJ1-2, the V gene TRBV4-2; D gene uncertain. Trimming removed 1 base at V and 1 base at J, with 10 bases between. The CDR3 consists of 15 residues. CDR1 LGHNA and CDR2 YNFKEQ come from the germline V gene.

This clonotype was picked up a small number of times. The gene calls are TRBV12-3 or TRBV12-4 and TRBJ2-7; tentative D call: TRBD1 (6 bases). V lost 7 bases, J lost 2 bases, and 18 bases lay in between. This CDR3 has 15 residues. The CDR3 loop is CASTPLSGQAYEQYF. The CDR3 bases are TGTGCCAGCACCCCGTTGTCGGGACAAGCCTACGAGCAGTACTTC.

V is TRBV7-2 and J is TRBJ2-7; D perhaps matches TRBD2 (7 bases). Trimming left V 10 bases short and J 4 bases short, with 23 bases between. This CDR3 has 15 residues. CDR1 is SGHTA and CDR2 is FQGNSA in the germline V gene. CDR3 in amino acids: CATQKAGGAAYEQYF. CDR3 DNA sequence: TGTGCCACACAAAAGGCTGGGGGGGCCGCTTACGAGCAGTACTTC.

This clonotype turned up a few times. V usage is TRBV7-9 and J usage is TRBJ2-5; 7 bases are shared with TRBD2. Germline CDR1 and CDR2: SEHNR and FQNEAQ (reference sequence). The CDR3 spans 14 residues. V gave up 6 bases and J gave up 5 bases; unmatched junction bases: 9. CDR3 in amino acids: CASSSPTSLETQYF. CDR3 nucleotide sequence: TGTGCCAGCAGTTCTCCGACTAGCTTGGAGACCCAGTACTTC. Together with reference TRBV7-9 and TRBJ2-5, the CDR3 gives the full variable domain: DTGVSQNPRHKITKRGQNVTFRCDPISEHNRLYWYRQTLGQGPEFLTYFQNEAQLEKSRLLSDRFSAERPKGSFSTLEIQRTEQGDSAMYLCASSSPTSLETQYFGPGTRLLVL.

This clonotype was seen more than once but under ten times. The CDR3 region has the DNA TGCAGCGTTATCTTACGGCGGGATGGGAAAGAGACCCAGTACTTC. Translation gives CSVILRRDGKETQYF. V gene TRBV29-1 combines with J gene TRBJ2-5; a possible D gene is TRBD2 (6 bases). Trimming took 5 bases from V and 3 from J, leaving 19 bases between them. CDR1 SQVTM and CDR2 ANQGSEA come from the germline V gene. The CDR3 sequence is 15 residues long.

This clonotype was observed a few times. The chain is built from TRBV7-9 and TRBJ2-7, with 7 positions matching TRBD2. Germline CDR1 and CDR2: SEHNR and FQNEAQ (reference sequence). V lost 0 bases, J lost 3 bases, and 8 bases stayed unmatched. The CDR3 has 16 amino acids. The CDR3 region is CASSLAFLGTNYEQYF. DNA of the CDR3: TGTGCCAGCAGCTTAGCATTTCTGGGGACTAACTACGAGCAGTACTTC.

This clonotype was detected a few times. This chain links TRBV4-3 with TRBJ2-3; TRBD2 matches 8 bases. The germline V gene encodes CDR1 LGHNA and CDR2 YSLEER. The CDR3 extends over 18 amino acids. V was pared by 1 base and J by 1 base, with 10 bases of the junction left unmatched. This CDR3 reads CASSQGYIAGQGTDTQYF. The CDR3 DNA follows: TGCGCCAGCAGCCAAGGATATATAGCGGGGCAGGGCACAGATACGCAGTATTTT.

Ten or more counts support this clonotype. This chain joins TRBV4-3 and TRBJ1-1; D is undetermined. CDR3 length: 14 residues. V dropped 3 bases and J dropped 4 bases, with 12 bases sitting between them. Germline CDR1 reads LGHNA; CDR2 reads YSLEER. The CDR3 loop is CASSQSGFLTEAFF. Here the CDR3 DNA reads TGCGCCAGCAGCCAGAGCGGTTTTCTCACTGAAGCTTTCTTT.

This chain uses TRBV5-6 with TRBJ1-1, with D maybe TRBD1 (5 bases). V gave up 4 bases and J gave up 0 bases, with 13 bases separating them. The CDR3 runs 15 residues. Germline CDR1 reads SGHDT; CDR2 reads YYEEEE. Here the CDR3 reads CASSRQRRLNTEAFF. CDR3 coding DNA: TGTGCCAGCAGCCGACAGCGCAGATTGAACACTGAAGCTTTCTTT.

J is TRBJ1-5 and V is TRBV12-3 or TRBV12-4; weak D call: TRBD1 (5 bases). The V and J ends lost 7 bases and 7 bases respectively, with 14 bases between them. The CDR3 loop spans 13 amino acids. CDR3 loop: CASKKGAGQPQHF. The CDR3 bases are TGTGCCAGCAAGAAAGGGGCTGGGCAGCCCCAGCATTTT.

This clonotype has only a few counts. This sequence joins TRBV4-1 and TRBJ1-1; 7 positions match TRBD1. The CDR3 has 17 amino acids. CDR1 MGHRA and CDR2 YSYEKL come from the germline V gene. V lost 3 bases to trimming and J lost 7 bases; unmatched junction nucleotides: 17. In DNA form, the CDR3 reads TGCGCCAGCAGCCAGCGCGGCGGGGGACAGAAAGTGGGTGAAGCTTTCTTT. Translated: CASSQRGGGQKVGEAFF.

This clonotype has a handful of counts. The V gene is TRBV20-1, the J gene TRBJ2-1; 10 nucleotides agree with TRBD2. The CDR3 has 13 residues. The germline V gene encodes CDR1 DFQATT and CDR2 SNEGSKA (reference sequence). After removal of 6 bases from V and 8 bases from J, the junction contained 7 bases not matched to a gene. The CDR3 nucleotides read TGCAGTGCCCCTAGCGGGAGAGGGGATGAGCAGTTCTTC. Translated: CSAPSGRGDEQFF.

This chain joins TRBV20-1 and TRBJ2-7, with D possibly matching TRBD1 (6 bases). CDR3 size: 13 residues. Germline V CDR1 and CDR2: DFQATT, SNEGSKA (reference sequence). Trimming stripped 6 bases from V and 3 bases from J, with 15 bases between. The CDR3 nucleotides read TGCAGTGCCCATTTGGGGGCGGACTACGAGCAGTACTTC. It codes for CSAHLGADYEQYF.

The gene calls are TRBV12-3 or TRBV12-4 and TRBJ2-7; D may be TRBD1 (5 bases). With 1 base removed from V and 4 bases from J, the gap between germline ends came to 11 bases. The CDR3 spans 14 residues. CDR3 loop: CASSLGQMKYEQYF. CDR3 in DNA: TGTGCCAGCAGTTTAGGACAGATGAAGTACGAGCAGTACTTC.

The chain carries TRBV5-4 and TRBJ1-1; a weak D match, TRBD1 (5 bases). V was clipped by 2 bases and J by 6 bases, with 20 bases between them. This CDR3 has 16 residues. Germline-derived CDR1 and CDR2 are SGHNT and YYREEE (reference sequence). CDR3 in amino acids: CASSFVPGPSRSEAFF. The CDR3 DNA is TGTGCCAGCAGCTTTGTCCCGGGACCCAGTAGGTCTGAAGCTTTCTTT.

This chain uses TRBV19 with TRBJ2-1, with TRBD2 identical over 7 bases. V trimming: 4 bases; J trimming: 5 bases; junction bases outside the gene matches: 5. This CDR3 comprises 14 residues. Germline V lookup: CDR1 LNHDA, CDR2 SQIVND (reference sequence). The CDR3 coding sequence is TGTGCCAGTAGTAGGCGGGGGAAAGACAATGAGCAGTTCTTC. It is translated as CASSRRGKDNEQFF.

V and J are TRBV20-1 and TRBJ2-5; 14 nucleotides match TRBD2. Germline V lookup: CDR1 DFQATT, CDR2 SNEGSKA (reference sequence). The CDR3 covers 16 residues. Trimming cost V 3 bases and J 5 bases; bases outside gene matches: 8. In DNA, the CDR3 is TGCAGTGCTAGGACTAGCGGGAGGGCGCCGAAGGAGACCCAGTACTTC. This encodes CSARTSGRAPKETQYF.

The chain is built from TRBV18 and TRBJ2-7, with D maybe TRBD1 (5 bases). The length of the CDR3 is 15 residues. CDR1 is KGHSH, CDR2 LQKENI, per germline. Trimming pared 8 bases from V and 2 bases from J, leaving 19 bases between. The DNA for the CDR3 is TGTGCCAGCACCGGTTCAGGGAAGAATGCCTACGAGCAGTACTTC. Translation: CASTGSGKNAYEQYF.

The V gene is TRBV12-3 or TRBV12-4, the J gene TRBJ2-3, with 8 positions matching TRBD2. The trim removed 7 bases at V and 5 bases at J, leaving 8 bases unmatched. This CDR3 is built from 14 residues. DNA of the CDR3: TGTGCCAGCAACCCGGGACTAGTACAAGATACGCAGTATTTT. It encodes CASNPGLVQDTQYF.

The chain employs TRBV2 and TRBJ2-4, with D perhaps TRBD2 (6 bases). The CDR3 is 13 amino acids. The germline gives CDR1 SNHLY, CDR2 FYNNEI. Trimming stripped 8 bases from V and 9 bases from J, with 17 bases between. The CDR3 reads CASVVNGRSIQYF. The CDR3 DNA follows: TGTGCCAGCGTCGTTAACGGGAGAAGCATTCAGTACTTC.

This clonotype was seen only a few times. This chain connects TRBV20-1 to TRBJ2-5; D is perhaps TRBD1 (6 bases). Germline-derived CDR1 and CDR2 are DFQATT and SNEGSKA (reference sequence). This CDR3 contains 12 residues. Trimming removed 2 bases at V and 3 bases at J, with 7 bases between. The CDR3 bases are TGCAGTGCTAGACGGACAGAAGAGACCCAGTACTTC. It encodes CSARRTEETQYF.

A note on this clonotype: The germline gene is not matched at one end of the junction; a read error may be the cause. The rearrangement links TRBV4-3 to TRBJ2-7, with D perhaps assigned TRBD1 or TRBD2 (5 bases each). The CDR3 is 15 amino acids. In germline, CDR1 is LGHNA, CDR2 YSLEER. The CDR3 DNA reads as TGCGTCAGCAGCCAAGGGACGGGGTTCCCTACGAAGCAGTACTTC. Its translation is CVSSQGTGFPTKQYF.

This clonotype was found a few times. The genes are TRBV3-1 and TRBJ2-3; D gene uncertain. From germline, CDR1 is LGHDT and CDR2 YNNKEL (reference sequence). The CDR3 spans 13 residues. V gave up 0 bases and J gave up 9 bases, with 10 bases separating them. CDR3 amino acids: CASSQDGSSTQYF. The CDR3, as DNA: TGTGCCAGCAGCCAAGATGGAAGTTCAACGCAGTATTTT.

The genes are TRBV5-1 and TRBJ2-5; D gene unclear. Germline CDR1 is SGHRS and CDR2 is YFSETQ. The CDR3 has 14 residues. Trimming shortened V by 1 base and J by 3 bases, and 10 bases separated the two germline ends. CDR3 bases: TGCGCCAGCAGCTTGCTTTCCCCGGAAGAGACCCAGTACTTC. Translation: CASSLLSPEETQYF.